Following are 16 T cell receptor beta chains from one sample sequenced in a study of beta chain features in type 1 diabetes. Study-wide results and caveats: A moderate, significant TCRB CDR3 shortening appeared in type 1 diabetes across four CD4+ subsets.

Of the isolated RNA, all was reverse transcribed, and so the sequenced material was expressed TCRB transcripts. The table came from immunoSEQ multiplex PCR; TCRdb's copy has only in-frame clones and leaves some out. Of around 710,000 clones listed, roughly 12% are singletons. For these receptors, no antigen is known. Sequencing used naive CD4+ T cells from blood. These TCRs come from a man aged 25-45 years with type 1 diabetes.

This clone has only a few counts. The CDR3 DNA reads as TGTGCCAGCAGTTACTCGGCGACAGGCTACAATGAGCAGTTCTTC. This codes for CASSYSATGYNEQFF. The gene calls are TRBV6-5 and TRBJ2-1, with D maybe TRBD1 (6 bases). V lost 0 bases, J lost 3 bases, and 9 bases lay in between. The CDR3 contains 15 residues. Germline V gene sequence: CDR1 MNHEY, CDR2 SVGAGI.

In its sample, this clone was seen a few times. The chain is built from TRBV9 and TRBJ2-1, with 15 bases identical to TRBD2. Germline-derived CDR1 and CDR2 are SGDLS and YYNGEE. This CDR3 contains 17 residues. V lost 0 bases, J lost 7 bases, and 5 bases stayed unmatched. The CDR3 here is CASSVAGLAGGQNEQFF. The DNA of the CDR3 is TGTGCCAGCAGCGTAGCGGGACTAGCGGGGGGCCAGAATGAGCAGTTCTTC.

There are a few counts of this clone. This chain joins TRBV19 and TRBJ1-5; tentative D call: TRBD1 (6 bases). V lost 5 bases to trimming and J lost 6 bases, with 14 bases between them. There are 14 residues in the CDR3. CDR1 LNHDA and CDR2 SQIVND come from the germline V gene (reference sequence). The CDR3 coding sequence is TGTGCCAGTAGTTGGGGGCAGGTAGGTCAGCCCCAGCATTTT. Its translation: CASSWGQVGQPQHF.

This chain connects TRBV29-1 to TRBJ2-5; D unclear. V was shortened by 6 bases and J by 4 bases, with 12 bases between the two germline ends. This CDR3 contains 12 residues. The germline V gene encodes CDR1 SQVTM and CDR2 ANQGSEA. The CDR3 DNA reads TGCAGCGTGGCCCCAACGGGAGAGACCCAGTACTTC. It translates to CSVAPTGETQYF.

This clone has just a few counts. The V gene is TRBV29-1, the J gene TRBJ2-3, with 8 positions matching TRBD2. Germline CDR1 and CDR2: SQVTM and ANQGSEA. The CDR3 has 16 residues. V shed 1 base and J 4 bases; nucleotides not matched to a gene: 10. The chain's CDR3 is CSVEVQSGGTADTQYF. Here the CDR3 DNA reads TGCAGCGTTGAAGTGCAAAGCGGGGGAACTGCAGATACGCAGTATTTT.

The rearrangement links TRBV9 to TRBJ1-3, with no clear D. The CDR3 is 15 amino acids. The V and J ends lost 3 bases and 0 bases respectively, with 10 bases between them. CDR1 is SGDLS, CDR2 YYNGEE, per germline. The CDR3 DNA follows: TGTGCCAGCAGCGCCGCGCAGAGCTCTGGAAACACCATATATTTT. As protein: CASSAAQSSGNTIYF.

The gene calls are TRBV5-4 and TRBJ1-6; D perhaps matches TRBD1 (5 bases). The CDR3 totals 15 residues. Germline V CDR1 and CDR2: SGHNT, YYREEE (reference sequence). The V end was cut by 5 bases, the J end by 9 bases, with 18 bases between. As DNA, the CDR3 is TGTGCCAGCAGTTACTCCGGGACCCGGGGTTCACCCCTCCACTTT. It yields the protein CASSYSGTRGSPLHF.

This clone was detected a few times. The CDR3 DNA sequence: TGTGCCAGCAGCAATCTAGCGGGGGGGCCCGCAGATACGCAGTATTTT. Protein sequence: CASSNLAGGPADTQYF. The rearrangement links TRBV7-6 to TRBJ2-3, with 12 nucleotides matching TRBD2. The germline V gene has CDR1 SGHVS and CDR2 FNYEAQ. The junction had 7 bases not matched to a gene; V was cut back by 5 bases and J by 4 bases. This CDR3 spans 16 amino acids.

CDR3 region: CASSFWGQGNSPLHF. The CDR3 DNA follows: TGTGCCAGCAGTTTCTGGGGGCAAGGGAATTCACCCCTCCACTTT. J is TRBJ1-6 and V is TRBV6-5, with D possibly matching TRBD1 (6 bases). Germline V gene lookup returns CDR1 MNHEY and CDR2 SVGAGI. V lost 4 bases and J lost 7, with 14 bases in between. The CDR3 totals 15 residues.

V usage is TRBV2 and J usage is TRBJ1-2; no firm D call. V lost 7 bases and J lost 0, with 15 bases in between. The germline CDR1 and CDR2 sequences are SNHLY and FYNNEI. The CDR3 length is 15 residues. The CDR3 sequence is CASTQTRSANYGYTF. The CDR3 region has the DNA TGTGCCAGCACCCAGACAAGGTCCGCTAACTATGGCTACACCTTC.

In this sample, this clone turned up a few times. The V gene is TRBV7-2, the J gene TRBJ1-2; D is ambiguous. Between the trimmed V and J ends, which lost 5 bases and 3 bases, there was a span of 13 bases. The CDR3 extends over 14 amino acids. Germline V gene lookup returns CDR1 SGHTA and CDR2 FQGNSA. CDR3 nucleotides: TGTGCCAGCAGCGAAACGGGAGACGACTATGGCTACACCTTC. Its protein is CASSETGDDYGYTF.

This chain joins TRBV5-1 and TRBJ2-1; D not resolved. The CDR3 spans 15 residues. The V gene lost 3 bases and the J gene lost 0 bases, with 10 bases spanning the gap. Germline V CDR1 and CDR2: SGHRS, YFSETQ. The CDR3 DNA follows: TGCGCCAGCAGCTCGACTGGCAGCTCCTACAATGAGCAGTTCTTC. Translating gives CASSSTGSSYNEQFF.

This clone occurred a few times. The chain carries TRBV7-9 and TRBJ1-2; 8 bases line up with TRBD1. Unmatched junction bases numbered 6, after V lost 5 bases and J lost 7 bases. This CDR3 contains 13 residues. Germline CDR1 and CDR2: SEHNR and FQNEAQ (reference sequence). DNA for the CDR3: TGTGCCAGCAGCCCAGACAGGGGCAGTGGCTACACCTTC. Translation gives CASSPDRGSGYTF.

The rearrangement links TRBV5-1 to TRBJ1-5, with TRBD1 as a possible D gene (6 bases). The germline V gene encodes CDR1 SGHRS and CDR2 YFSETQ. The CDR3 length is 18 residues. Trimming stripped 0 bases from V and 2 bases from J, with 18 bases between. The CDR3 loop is CASSLDPPGAGGNQPQHF. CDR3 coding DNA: TGCGCCAGCAGCTTGGACCCCCCGGGGGCGGGCGGCAATCAGCCCCAGCATTTT.

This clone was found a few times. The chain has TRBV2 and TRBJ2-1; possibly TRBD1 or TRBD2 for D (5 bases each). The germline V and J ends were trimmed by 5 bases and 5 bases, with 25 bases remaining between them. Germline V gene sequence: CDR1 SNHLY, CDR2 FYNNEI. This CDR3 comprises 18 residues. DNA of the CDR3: TGTGCCAGCAGTCCCACGCCCCCCGGGATCATAGGGGACAATGAGCAGTTCTTC. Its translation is CASSPTPPGIIGDNEQFF.

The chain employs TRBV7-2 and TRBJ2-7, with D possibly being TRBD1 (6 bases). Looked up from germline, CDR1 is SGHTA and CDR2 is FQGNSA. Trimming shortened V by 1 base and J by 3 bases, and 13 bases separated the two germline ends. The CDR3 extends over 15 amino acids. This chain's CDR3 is CASSLGQGTFYEQYF. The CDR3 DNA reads TGTGCCAGCAGCTTAGGGCAGGGGACCTTCTACGAGCAGTACTTC.